This TCR beta chain was found in a study of blood T cell repertoires in COVID-19. The wider study: The study drew acute and convalescent COVID-19 samples from the United States, Italy and Spain. Nucleic acid was either cDNA or gDNA, and it came from T cells, B-cell-depleted T cells, or PBMCs.

CDR3 length equals 14 residues. The germline gives CDR1 LGHNT, CDR2 FRNRAP. The V gene lost 7 bases and the J gene lost 1 base, with 13 bases spanning the gap. In the original processing: Nucleated cell number was recorded as an estimate derived from reference gene primer amplification. Assay: immunoSEQ multiplex PCR; the TCRdb copy retains only in-frame clones and omits some. The V and J calls and the clone size are those of that table, but D and trimming were determined from the DNA. The sample shows approximately 51,000 clones, approximately 85% of them seen only once. The gene calls are TRBV12-5 and TRBJ1-1; possibly TRBD1 for D (6 bases). The receptor was isolated from a human donor in a cohort sampled during active COVID-19. The sequencing input was peripheral blood. CDR3 loop: CASAMTGPNTEAFF. CDR3 in DNA: TGTGCTAGTGCCATGACAGGACCGAACACTGAAGCTTTCTTT.